This T cell receptor beta chain was recorded in a study of cytomegalovirus exposure and HLA in healthy donors. Study details: Of about 400 genotyped donors, roughly 86% clustered with self-reported Caucasian donors. Study-level results: A few V segments could not be told apart, such as TRBV6-2 and TRBV6-3, and were left out.

Donors counted as nominally healthy when sampled, yet unrecorded immune exposures were likely. Trimming removed 5 bases from V and 2 bases from J; junction bases left unmatched: 9. The germline V gene encodes CDR1 SGHRS and CDR2 YFSETQ. The CDR3 runs to 15 residues. The primer mix had 60 Vbeta and 13 Jbeta primers. Using immunoSEQ multiplex PCR, the repertoire was profiled, and TCRdb retains in-frame clones only, with some absent. The repertoire includes approximately 170,000 clones, 77% of them detected once, and about 2.6% sits in the top ten. Concerning this clone: Its antigen is as yet unknown.

Source material: PBMCs. The sequence was collected from a woman aged 40 to 50 in good health and CMV-seropositive. The genes are TRBV5-1 and TRBJ2-7; 8 nucleotides line up with TRBD1. The CDR3: CASRSDREIPYEQYF. The CDR3 DNA reads as TGCGCCAGCAGATCGGACAGGGAAATACCCTACGAGCAGTACTTC. Supplemented by reference TRBV5-1 and TRBJ2-7, the full variable domain reads KAGVTQTPRYLIKTRGQQVTLSCSPISGHRSVSWYQQTPGQGLQFLFEYFSETQRNKGNFPGRFSGRQFSNSRSEMNVSTLELGDSALYLCASRSDREIPYEQYFGPGTRLTVT.